The rows below give T cell receptor beta chains drawn from one sample of a study of cytomegalovirus exposure and HLA in healthy donors. TCRdb keeps only in-frame clones here, not all; method: immunoSEQ multiplex PCR. The profile shows around 120,000 clones, roughly 77% of them singletons. Material: PBMCs. The receptor source for this set is a woman in her thirties or forties in good health and CMV-seropositive. Both conserved end residues are part of each CDR3. D genes are given only for firm matches. Clone size appears in some rows only: once, few, many, or a class for an expanded clone.

j_call: TRBJ1-5
clone_size: NA
d_call: NA
v_call: TRBV6-5
cdr3_length: 13
cdr3_aa: CASRMDSQRPQHF
cdr3_nt: TGTGCCAGCAGGATGGACAGCCAACGGCCCCAGCATTTT

j_call: TRBJ2-2
clone_size: NA
d_call: NA
v_call: TRBV28
cdr3_length: 16
cdr3_aa: CASTLIQGLNTGELFF
cdr3_nt: TGTGCCAGCACCCTAATCCAGGGCCTGAACACCGGGGAGCTGTTTTTT

j_call: TRBJ2-1
clone_size: NA
d_call: TRBD2
v_call: TRBV19
cdr3_length: 18
cdr3_aa: CASNTRLAGGVGGNEQFF
cdr3_nt: TGTGCCAGTAATACAAGGCTAGCGGGAGGCGTGGGCGGCAATGAGCAGTTCTTC

j_call: TRBJ2-6
clone_size: NA
d_call: NA
v_call: TRBV5-1
cdr3_length: 18
cdr3_aa: CASSFVALGTSGANVLTF
cdr3_nt: TGCGCCAGCAGCTTCGTAGCGCTGGGTACCTCTGGGGCCAACGTCCTGACTTTC

j_call: TRBJ2-7
clone_size: NA
d_call: TRBD2
v_call: TRBV29-1
cdr3_length: 18
cdr3_aa: CSVEGAGKTSGSTYEQYF
cdr3_nt: TGCAGCGTTGAAGGGGCAGGGAAGACTAGCGGGAGTACCTACGAGCAGTACTTC

j_call: TRBJ1-6
clone_size: NA
d_call: TRBD1
v_call: TRBV4-1
cdr3_length: 18
cdr3_aa: CASSPGQGADFYNSPLHF
cdr3_nt: TGCGCCAGCAGCCCCGGACAGGGGGCAGACTTTTATAATTCACCCCTCCACTTT

j_call: TRBJ1-2
clone_size: NA
d_call: NA
v_call: TRBV28
cdr3_length: 14
cdr3_aa: CATSAGNPGYGYTF
cdr3_nt: TGTGCCACCTCCGCGGGGAACCCAGGGTATGGCTACACCTTC

j_call: TRBJ2-7
clone_size: few
d_call: TRBD1
v_call: TRBV7-3
cdr3_length: 14
cdr3_aa: CASSLGQGANEQYF
cdr3_nt: TGTGCCAGCAGCTTAGGACAGGGGGCTAACGAGCAGTACTTC

j_call: TRBJ2-6
clone_size: NA
d_call: TRBD1
v_call: TRBV5-1
cdr3_length: 17
cdr3_aa: CASSPGQGYSGANVLTF
cdr3_nt: TGCGCCAGCAGCCCGGGACAGGGGTACTCTGGGGCCAACGTCCTGACTTTC

j_call: TRBJ2-1
clone_size: NA
d_call: TRBD2
v_call: TRBV4-2
cdr3_length: 15
cdr3_aa: CASSQDDAGDNEQFF
cdr3_nt: TGTGCCAGCAGCCAAGATGACGCGGGAGACAATGAGCAGTTCTTC

j_call: TRBJ1-5
clone_size: NA
d_call: NA
v_call: TRBV19
cdr3_length: 12
cdr3_aa: CASKNTNQPQHF
cdr3_nt: TGTGCCAGTAAAAACACCAATCAGCCCCAGCATTTT

j_call: TRBJ2-3
clone_size: NA
d_call: TRBD2
v_call: TRBV5-1
cdr3_length: 15
cdr3_aa: CASSLGNSGKDTQYF
cdr3_nt: TGCGCCAGCAGCTTGGGTAATAGCGGGAAAGATACGCAGTATTTT

j_call: TRBJ2-7
clone_size: NA
d_call: TRBD2
v_call: TRBV10-2
cdr3_length: 14
cdr3_aa: CASATSGGAYEQYF
cdr3_nt: TGCGCCAGTGCCACTAGCGGGGGAGCCTACGAGCAGTACTTC

j_call: TRBJ2-2
clone_size: NA
d_call: TRBD2
v_call: TRBV14
cdr3_length: 15
cdr3_aa: CASSPRLADTGELFF
cdr3_nt: TGTGCCAGCAGCCCCAGACTAGCGGACACCGGGGAGCTGTTTTTT

j_call: TRBJ1-5
clone_size: NA
d_call: NA
v_call: TRBV9
cdr3_length: 15
cdr3_aa: CASSLQGLFNQPQHF
cdr3_nt: TGTGCCAGCAGCCTCCAGGGGCTGTTCAATCAGCCCCAGCATTTT

j_call: TRBJ2-7
clone_size: NA
d_call: NA
v_call: TRBV9
cdr3_length: 14
cdr3_aa: CASSPRGHGYEQYF
cdr3_nt: TGTGCCAGCAGCCCTCGGGGACATGGCTACGAGCAGTACTTC

j_call: TRBJ2-5
clone_size: NA
d_call: NA
v_call: TRBV18
cdr3_length: 16
cdr3_aa: CASSPTESQGLETQYF
cdr3_nt: TGTGCCAGCTCCCCAACTGAGTCACAGGGCTTAGAGACCCAGTACTTC

j_call: TRBJ2-2
clone_size: NA
d_call: NA
v_call: TRBV9
cdr3_length: 16
cdr3_aa: CASSVYDKPQDGELFF
cdr3_nt: TGTGCCAGCAGCGTATATGACAAACCCCAGGACGGGGAGCTGTTTTTT

j_call: TRBJ1-2
clone_size: NA
d_call: NA
v_call: TRBV5-1
cdr3_length: 15
cdr3_aa: CASSLGGRANYGYTF
cdr3_nt: TGCGCCAGCAGCCTGGGCGGCAGAGCTAACTATGGCTACACCTTC

j_call: TRBJ2-5
clone_size: few
d_call: TRBD2
v_call: TRBV7-9
cdr3_length: 18
cdr3_aa: CASSLGYPGLAGWETQYF
cdr3_nt: TGTGCCAGCAGCTTAGGATACCCGGGACTAGCGGGATGGGAGACCCAGTACTTC

j_call: TRBJ2-7
clone_size: NA
d_call: NA
v_call: TRBV2
cdr3_length: 13
cdr3_aa: CASTADFSREQYF
cdr3_nt: TGTGCCAGCACCGCGGACTTCTCGCGGGAGCAGTACTTC

j_call: TRBJ2-5
clone_size: NA
d_call: NA
v_call: TRBV7-6
cdr3_length: 15
cdr3_aa: CASSKTYQGIETQYF
cdr3_nt: TGTGCCAGCAGTAAAACTTACCAGGGGATTGAGACCCAGTACTTC

j_call: TRBJ2-2
clone_size: NA
d_call: TRBD2
v_call: TRBV7-3
cdr3_length: 14
cdr3_aa: CASSRTSPAGELFF
cdr3_nt: TGTGCCAGCAGCCGGACTAGTCCCGCCGGGGAGCTGTTTTTT

j_call: TRBJ2-3
clone_size: NA
d_call: TRBD2
v_call: TRBV10-3
cdr3_length: 15
cdr3_aa: CAISARGGGTDTQYF
cdr3_nt: TGTGCCATCAGTGCCCGGGGGGGCGGCACAGATACGCAGTATTTT

j_call: TRBJ2-7
clone_size: NA
d_call: NA
v_call: TRBV9
cdr3_length: 14
cdr3_aa: CASSVADSDYEQYF
cdr3_nt: TGTGCCAGCAGCGTAGCTGACAGTGACTACGAGCAGTACTTC

j_call: TRBJ2-1
clone_size: once
d_call: NA
v_call: TRBV28
cdr3_length: 16
cdr3_aa: CASSLSGQGISDEQFF
cdr3_nt: TGTGCCAGCAGTTTGTCGGGGCAGGGGATTTCCGATGAGCAGTTCTTC

j_call: TRBJ2-4
clone_size: NA
d_call: TRBD2
v_call: TRBV9
cdr3_length: 19
cdr3_aa: CASSDGLAGGLGAKNIQYF
cdr3_nt: TGTGCCAGCAGCGACGGACTAGCGGGGGGGCTAGGGGCCAAAAACATTCAGTACTTC

j_call: TRBJ1-4
clone_size: NA
d_call: NA
v_call: TRBV5-4
cdr3_length: 13
cdr3_aa: CASSFEGSEKLFF
cdr3_nt: TGTGCCAGCAGCTTCGAGGGCTCTGAAAAACTGTTTTTT

j_call: TRBJ2-7
clone_size: once
d_call: TRBD2
v_call: TRBV7-7
cdr3_length: 13
cdr3_aa: CASSLAGGYEQYF
cdr3_nt: TGTGCTAGCAGCTTAGCGGGGGGGTACGAGCAGTACTTC

j_call: TRBJ2-2
clone_size: NA
d_call: NA
v_call: TRBV11-1
cdr3_length: 15
cdr3_aa: CASSSATSGAGELFF
cdr3_nt: TGTGCCAGCAGCTCCGCCACGTCGGGTGCCGGGGAGCTGTTTTTT

j_call: TRBJ2-7
clone_size: NA
d_call: TRBD2
v_call: TRBV27
cdr3_length: 15
cdr3_aa: CASSARLAITYEQYF
cdr3_nt: TGTGCCAGCAGTGCCAGACTAGCCATCACCTACGAGCAGTACTTC

j_call: TRBJ2-5
clone_size: NA
d_call: TRBD2
v_call: TRBV7-2
cdr3_length: 14
cdr3_aa: CASSFGGGQETQYF
cdr3_nt: TGTGCCAGCAGCTTTGGCGGGGGACAAGAGACCCAGTACTTC

j_call: TRBJ2-3
clone_size: NA
d_call: NA
v_call: TRBV11-2
cdr3_length: 12
cdr3_aa: CASSPGFDTQYF
cdr3_nt: TGTGCCAGCAGCCCGGGATTTGATACGCAGTATTTT

j_call: TRBJ2-1
clone_size: NA
d_call: TRBD1
v_call: TRBV6-5
cdr3_length: 13
cdr3_aa: CASSGPRGNEQFF
cdr3_nt: TGTGCCAGCAGTGGACCCAGGGGGAATGAGCAGTTCTTC

j_call: TRBJ2-5
clone_size: few
d_call: NA
v_call: TRBV5-6
cdr3_length: 13
cdr3_aa: CASSLAAGFEQYF
cdr3_nt: TGTGCCAGCAGCTTGGCCGCGGGGTTTGAGCAGTACTTC

j_call: TRBJ2-7
clone_size: NA
d_call: TRBD1
v_call: TRBV4-2
cdr3_length: 14
cdr3_aa: CASSPPGTGSEQYF
cdr3_nt: TGTGCCAGCAGCCCTCCCGGGACAGGTTCCGAGCAGTACTTC

j_call: TRBJ1-2
clone_size: once
d_call: TRBD1
v_call: TRBV29-1
cdr3_length: 14
cdr3_aa: CSVEATGLNYGYTF
cdr3_nt: TGCAGCGTTGAAGCGACAGGGCTCAACTATGGCTACACCTTC

j_call: TRBJ1-1
clone_size: NA
d_call: NA
v_call: TRBV25-1
cdr3_length: 15
cdr3_aa: CASSESGTSNTEAFF
cdr3_nt: TGTGCCAGCAGTGAGAGCGGGACCTCGAACACTGAAGCTTTCTTT

j_call: TRBJ1-1
clone_size: NA
d_call: TRBD1
v_call: TRBV10-3
cdr3_length: 15
cdr3_aa: CAISDLDRGRTEAFF
cdr3_nt: TGTGCCATCAGTGATCTGGACAGGGGGCGAACTGAAGCTTTCTTT

j_call: TRBJ1-1
clone_size: NA
d_call: TRBD1
v_call: TRBV19
cdr3_length: 15
cdr3_aa: CASSDPGQGASAAFF
cdr3_nt: TGTGCCAGTAGTGACCCGGGACAGGGGGCATCGGCAGCTTTCTTT

j_call: TRBJ2-2
clone_size: NA
d_call: TRBD2
v_call: TRBV27
cdr3_length: 13
cdr3_aa: CASSQSSGGWLFF
cdr3_nt: TGTGCCAGCAGTCAATCTAGCGGGGGTTGGCTGTTTTTT

j_call: TRBJ2-1
clone_size: NA
d_call: TRBD2
v_call: TRBV11-3
cdr3_length: 16
cdr3_aa: CASSLGLAGGFNEQFF
cdr3_nt: TGTGCCAGCAGCCTCGGACTAGCGGGGGGCTTTAATGAGCAGTTCTTC

j_call: TRBJ1-2
clone_size: NA
d_call: TRBD1
v_call: TRBV13
cdr3_length: 13
cdr3_aa: CASSRQGNYGYTF
cdr3_nt: TGTGCCAGCAGCCGACAGGGGAACTATGGCTACACCTTC

j_call: TRBJ2-5
clone_size: NA
d_call: TRBD2
v_call: TRBV15
cdr3_length: 15
cdr3_aa: CATSRGAGGEETQYF
cdr3_nt: TGTGCCACCAGCAGAGGGGCGGGGGGAGAAGAGACCCAGTACTTC

j_call: TRBJ1-5
clone_size: NA
d_call: NA
v_call: TRBV28
cdr3_length: 12
cdr3_aa: CASRPLNQPQHF
cdr3_nt: TGTGCCAGCAGACCACTCAATCAGCCCCAGCATTTT

j_call: TRBJ2-1
clone_size: NA
d_call: TRBD2
v_call: TRBV4-2
cdr3_length: 16
cdr3_aa: CASSQGLAGVGSEQFF
cdr3_nt: TGTGCCAGCAGCCAAGGGCTAGCGGGAGTTGGGAGTGAGCAGTTCTTC

j_call: TRBJ2-7
clone_size: NA
d_call: NA
v_call: TRBV25-1
cdr3_length: 16
cdr3_aa: CASSAQGSFPYRLQYF
cdr3_nt: TGTGCCAGCAGTGCCCAGGGGAGCTTTCCTTACCGTTTGCAGTACTTC

j_call: TRBJ2-7
clone_size: once
d_call: NA
v_call: TRBV5-1
cdr3_length: 15
cdr3_aa: CASSRQTSSPGEQYF
cdr3_nt: TGCGCCAGCAGCCGGCAAACTAGCTCCCCGGGCGAGCAGTACTTC

j_call: TRBJ2-2
clone_size: NA
d_call: TRBD1
v_call: TRBV6-1
cdr3_length: 14
cdr3_aa: CASEGQLNTGELFF
cdr3_nt: TGTGCCAGCGAGGGACAGCTGAACACCGGGGAGCTGTTTTTT

j_call: TRBJ2-3
clone_size: NA
d_call: NA
v_call: TRBV7-6
cdr3_length: 16
cdr3_aa: CASSLTPVLNTDTQYF
cdr3_nt: TGTGCCAGCAGCTTAACCCCAGTTCTCAACACAGATACGCAGTATTTT

j_call: TRBJ1-4
clone_size: NA
d_call: TRBD1
v_call: TRBV29-1
cdr3_length: 13
cdr3_aa: CSVEGQGHEKLFF
cdr3_nt: TGCAGCGTTGAAGGACAGGGGCATGAAAAACTGTTTTTT

j_call: TRBJ2-7
clone_size: NA
d_call: NA
v_call: TRBV30
cdr3_length: 14
cdr3_aa: CAWSSPTEAYEQYF
cdr3_nt: TGTGCCTGGAGCTCCCCGACAGAAGCCTACGAGCAGTACTTC